These T cell receptor beta chains were read from a single sample in a study of cytomegalovirus exposure and HLA in healthy donors. The assay was immunoSEQ multiplex PCR, and TCRdb's table has in-frame clones only and misses some. Found here are approximately 170,000 clones, roughly two thirds of them singletons; the top ten hold approximately 4.5%. Material for sequencing was PBMCs. These receptors originate from a woman aged 18 to 35 in good health and CMV-seropositive. Each CDR3 is given with its conserved first and last residue. Each record gives: D gene, V gene, clone size, J gene, CDR3 DNA, CDR3 protein. The D gene is left open where the match is weak. Clone sizes are given selectively: once, few, many, or a class where the clone is expanded.

>.|TRBV5-6|.|TRBJ1-5
TGTGCCAGCAGCGGTGGGCTGCTCAATCAGCCCCAGCATTTT
CASSGGLLNQPQHF
>.|TRBV7-2|once|TRBJ1-3
TGTGCCAGCAGCTTAGTACAGGGTATTGGAAACACCATATATTTT
CASSLVQGIGNTIYF
>.|TRBV7-8|.|TRBJ2-7
TGTGCCAGCAGCCTTACACCGGGTTCCTACGAGCAGTACTTC
CASSLTPGSYEQYF
>TRBD2|TRBV6-5|.|TRBJ2-1
TGTGCCAGCAGTTACGAGCGGGGGGGCCCCTACAATGAGCAGTTCTTC
CASSYERGGPYNEQFF
>.|TRBV10-2|.|TRBJ1-5
TGCGCCAGCATAGTACAGGCCGATAGCAATCAGCCCCAGCATTTT
CASIVQADSNQPQHF
>.|TRBV19|.|TRBJ1-1
TGTGCCAGTAGTGGGACATTGGCTTTCTTT
CASSGTLAFF
>TRBD1|TRBV5-1|few|TRBJ1-3
TGCGCCAGCAGCTTTGGACAGGGTCGCACCATATATTTT
CASSFGQGRTIYF
>.|TRBV5-4|.|TRBJ1-1
TGTGCCAGCAGAAACAACCCGCAGGGGAACACTGAAGCTTTCTTT
CASRNNPQGNTEAFF
>.|TRBV30|.|TRBJ1-2
TGTGCCTGGAGTGCTTCAGGGGTTTATGGCTACACCTTC
CAWSASGVYGYTF
>.|TRBV2|.|TRBJ1-3
TGTGCCAGCTCATCGGACAGACACTCTGGAAACACCATATATTTT
CASSSDRHSGNTIYF
>TRBD1|TRBV28|.|TRBJ2-2
TGTGCCATGCAGGGGGCAAATACCGGGGAGCTGTTTTTT
CAMQGANTGELFF
>TRBD1|TRBV6-5|.|TRBJ2-7
TGTGCCAGCAGTTATCACAGGGGACATATCGAGCAGTACTTC
CASSYHRGHIEQYF
>TRBD1|TRBV6-1|.|TRBJ1-2
TGTGCCAGCAGCGAGACAGGGTACTATGGCTACACCTTC
CASSETGYYGYTF
>.|TRBV4-2|.|TRBJ2-1
TGTGCCAGCACCAAAAGGGGCTCGGCTTCTGACAATGAGCAGTTCTTC
CASTKRGSASDNEQFF
>.|TRBV7-2|few|TRBJ2-3
TGTGCCAGCAGCTTAGCAACGGGTCTTTCCACAGATACGCAGTATTTT
CASSLATGLSTDTQYF
>.|TRBV5-1|.|TRBJ1-2
TGCGCCAGCAGCTCCGGAGGGAATTTCAACTATGGCTACACCTTC
CASSSGGNFNYGYTF
>TRBD1|TRBV7-2|few|TRBJ1-1
TGTGCCAGCAGCCTACAGGGGAGTTACACTGAAGCTTTCTTT
CASSLQGSYTEAFF
>TRBD1|TRBV5-1|.|TRBJ1-2
TGCGCCAGCAGCGAAGGACAGGGGACAAACTATGGCTACACCTTC
CASSEGQGTNYGYTF
>TRBD2|TRBV2|.|TRBJ2-7
TGTGCCAGCAGTGACTTTAGCGGGGAGAACTACGAGCAGTACTTC
CASSDFSGENYEQYF
>.|TRBV29-1|.|TRBJ2-2
TGCAGCGTTGGACTGTCAACCGGGGAGCTGTTTTTT
CSVGLSTGELFF
>TRBD2|TRBV5-1|once|TRBJ2-7
TGCGCCAGCAGGGATTTAGCGGGAGTGGAAGGCGAGCAGTACTTC
CASRDLAGVEGEQYF
>TRBD1|TRBV10-1|once|TRBJ1-1
TGCGCCAGCACACAGGGGGCGAACACTGAAGCTTTCTTT
CASTQGANTEAFF